The next 6 T cell receptor beta chains were all read from a single sample in a study of T cell repertoires in cytomegalovirus infection. These receptors lack a known antigen. TCRdb fed the reads into MiXCR, producing one record per CDR3 protein. The sample gives fewer than 850,000 distinct CDR3 sequences, roughly 29% of which show up once; roughly 13% is in the top ten. This material consisted of cultured CD8+ T cells from PBMCs, taken from culture after CMV antigen stimulation. Source of these receptors: a human donor in good health (CMV status not recorded). Some clones in this sample may be carry-over from other donors' samples.

The chain uses TRBV6-4 and TRBJ1-1; the D gene is possibly TRBD1 (5 bases). The CDR3 has 14 amino acids. V was trimmed by 0 bases and J by 8 bases, leaving 13 bases between them. Germline lookup yields CDR1 MRHNA and CDR2 SNTAGT. CDR3 nucleotide sequence: TGTGCCAGCAGTGACTCGACCCAGAGGGGAGAAGCTTTCTTT. This sequence encodes CASSDSTQRGEAFF.

This clonotype was detected only a few times. V and J are TRBV5-6 and TRBJ2-5; 7 bases map to TRBD1. Germline assignment: CDR1 SGHDT and CDR2 YYEEEE. The CDR3 runs to 14 residues. V shed 4 bases and J 1 base; nucleotides not matched to a gene: 4. CDR3 sequence reads: CASSIQGFQETQYF. For the CDR3, the DNA is TGTGCCAGCAGCATACAGGGGTTCCAAGAGACCCAGTACTTC.

This rearrangement joins TRBV12-3 or TRBV12-4 to TRBJ2-5; D is perhaps TRBD2 (6 bases). The V and J ends lost 5 bases and 2 bases respectively, with 12 bases between them. The CDR3 extends over 14 amino acids. The CDR3 loop is CASSPSVEQETQYF. In nucleotides, the CDR3 is TGTGCCAGCAGTCCTAGCGTGGAGCAAGAGACCCAGTACTTC.

The rearrangement uses TRBV27 and TRBJ1-2; perhaps TRBD1 as D (6 bases). CDR1 and CDR2 from the germline V gene are MNHEY and SMNVEV (reference sequence). The CDR3 covers 16 residues. Trimming took off 3 bases at V and 6 bases at J, with 20 bases between the two ends. The CDR3 bases are TGTGCCAGCAGTTTTCTCGTCCCGACAGGCATAGATGGCTACACCTTC. It yields the protein CASSFLVPTGIDGYTF.

This clonotype has more than one count but fewer than ten. The germline gene is not matched at one end of the junction; a read error may be the cause. The chain recombines TRBV7-7 with TRBJ2-3; 9 nucleotides line up with TRBD1. Germline loops: CDR1 SSHAT, CDR2 FNYEAQ (reference sequence). The CDR3 has 15 amino acids. The CDR3 sequence is CASSSGQGIADTQYF. DNA of the CDR3: TGTGCTAGCAGCTCTGGACAGGGGATAGCAGATACGCAGTATTTT. Combining the CDR3 with reference TRBV7-7 and TRBJ2-3 gives the whole variable domain GAGVSQSPRYKVTKRGQDVTLRCDPISSHATLYWYQQALGQGPEFLTYFNYEAQPDKSGLPSDRFSAERPEGSISTLTIQRTEQRDSAMYRCASSSGQGIADTQYFGPGTRLTVL.

This chain joins TRBV27 and TRBJ2-1; TRBD2 agrees at 7 bases. The CDR3 has 16 amino acids. The V gene end was trimmed by 5 bases and the J gene end by 5 bases; junction bases not matched to a gene: 12. From germline, CDR1 is MNHEY and CDR2 SMNVEV (reference sequence). Here the CDR3 DNA reads TGTGCCAGCAGTGACCGAGGGAGGGGCCCGAACAATGAGCAGTTCTTC. Protein sequence: CASSDRGRGPNNEQFF.